This is a list of T cell receptor beta chains from one sample in a study of blood T cells in healthy people across ages. TCRdb ran MiXCR on the 5' RACE reads and lists one entry per CDR3 protein. This sample yields about 1,500,000 distinct CDR3 sequences, of which 25% to 30% are seen a single time; about 7.7% belongs to the top ten. Sequencing was performed on blood. Receptors were obtained from a woman in her 30s in good health. CDR3s include the opening cysteine and the closing phenylalanine or tryptophan. The D gene is left open where the match is weak. Where a row states a size, it is once, few, many or the class of an expanded clone; other rows omit it.

CDR3	DNA	D	J	V	size
CASSQGHGLAGAYEQYF	TGCGCCAGCAGCCAAGGCCATGGACTAGCTGGAGCCTACGAGCAGTACTTC	TRBD2	TRBJ2-7	TRBV4-1	few
CASSPNRKQYF	TGTGCCAGCAGTCCGAATCGGAAGCAGTACTTC	.	TRBJ2-7	TRBV12-3/TRBV12-4	few
CASSLEPSPHEQYF	TGTGCCAGCTCTCTGGAACCTTCCCCCCACGAGCAGTACTTC	.	TRBJ2-7	TRBV18	.
CASRTNRDSSYNEQFF	TGTGCCAGCAGGACAAACCGGGACTCTTCATACAATGAGCAGTTCTTC	.	TRBJ2-1	TRBV7-2	.
CSASRVGPGLAGGNEQFF	TGCAGTGCTTCAAGGGTAGGACCGGGGTTAGCGGGAGGCAATGAGCAGTTCTTC	TRBD2	TRBJ2-1	TRBV20-1	few
CASSLDRNSNQPQHF	TGTGCCAGCTCCCTTGACAGGAATAGCAATCAGCCCCAGCATTTT	.	TRBJ1-5	TRBV18	.
CASSESGRRGNGYTF	TGTGCCAGCAGCGAATCAGGTCGTCGGGGAAATGGCTACACCTTC	.	TRBJ1-2	TRBV25-1	.
CASKPSGGLSYEQFF	TGTGCCAGCAAGCCGAGCGGGGGACTATCCTACGAGCAGTTCTTC	TRBD2	TRBJ2-1	TRBV6-5	few
CASSLGDYYGYTF	TGTGCCAGCAGCTTAGGGGATTACTATGGCTACACCTTC	.	TRBJ1-2	TRBV7-9	many
CASSFSRKETQYF	TGTGCCAGCAGTTTCTCCAGAAAAGAGACCCAGTACTTC	.	TRBJ2-5	TRBV12-3/TRBV12-4	few
CASSQDGGATSYGYTF	TGTGCCAGCAGCCAAGATGGAGGGGCGACCTCCTATGGCTACACCTTC	.	TRBJ1-2	TRBV4-2	.
CASSSAEQGTYEQYF	TGCGCCAGCAGCTCGGCCGAACAGGGGACCTACGAGCAGTACTTC	TRBD1	TRBJ2-7	TRBV5-1	few
CSARQGHSNQPQHF	TGCAGTGCTAGACAGGGACATAGCAATCAGCCCCAGCATTTT	.	TRBJ1-5	TRBV20-1	.
CASSYSPGFGGYTF	TGTGCCAGCAGTTACTCGCCCGGATTTGGCGGCTACACCTTC	.	TRBJ1-2	TRBV6-2/TRBV6-3	.
CAISEEGKGNQPQHF	TGTGCCATCAGTGAGGAGGGCAAGGGCAATCAGCCCCAGCATTTT	.	TRBJ1-5	TRBV10-3	.
CASSEAQVHEQYF	TGTGCCAGCAGTGAAGCACAGGTCCACGAGCAGTACTTC	.	TRBJ2-7	TRBV2	.
CASSLADRGREQYF	TGCGCCAGCAGCTTGGCGGACAGGGGGAGAGAGCAGTACTTC	TRBD1	TRBJ2-7	TRBV5-1	many
CASSFNEETQYF	TGCGCCAGCAGCTTTAACGAAGAGACCCAGTACTTC	.	TRBJ2-5	TRBV5-1	few
CASSSGDTSYEQYF	TGTGCCAGCAGTTCTGGGGACACCTCCTACGAGCAGTACTTC	.	TRBJ2-7	TRBV12-3/TRBV12-4	many
CASSYETGASAETQYF	TGCGCCAGCAGCTACGAGACAGGGGCATCGGCAGAGACCCAGTACTTC	TRBD1	TRBJ2-5	TRBV5-1	few
CASSLADTQETQYF	TGCGCCAGCAGCTTGGCGGACACCCAAGAGACCCAGTACTTC	.	TRBJ2-5	TRBV5-1	few
CASNPSPSSYEQYF	TGTGCCAGCAACCCGTCTCCGTCCTCCTACGAGCAGTACTTC	.	TRBJ2-7	TRBV7-7	.
CASSEGGRETQYF	TGTGCCAGCAGTGAAGGGGGCCGAGAGACCCAGTACTTC	.	TRBJ2-5	TRBV25-1	many
CASSPSPRGEAYEQYF	TGCGCCAGCAGCCCGTCACCGCGGGGGGAGGCCTACGAGCAGTACTTC	TRBD2	TRBJ2-7	TRBV4-1	.
CASSLMRRAGGNTIYF	TGTGCCAGCAGCTTAATGAGGCGAGCGGGAGGAAACACCATATATTTT	.	TRBJ1-3	TRBV7-2	.
CASSQPTSGRAVDTQYF	TGCGCCAGCAGCCAGCCTACTAGCGGGAGGGCGGTAGATACGCAGTATTTT	TRBD2	TRBJ2-3	TRBV4-1	.
CASSPRQGSYNSPLHF	TGTGCCAGCAGTCCACGACAGGGCTCCTATAATTCACCCCTCCACTTT	TRBD1	TRBJ1-6	TRBV2	many
CASSGGRQTNTGELFF	TGTGCCAGCAGCGGGGGGAGGCAGACGAACACCGGGGAGCTGTTTTTT	.	TRBJ2-2	TRBV7-9	.
CSARHIIQPYTQYF	TGCAGTGCTAGACACATCATACAACCTTATACGCAGTATTTT	.	TRBJ2-3	TRBV20-1	few
CAIRASGGASGELFF	TGTGCCATCAGAGCTAGCGGGGGGGCGTCCGGGGAGCTGTTTTTT	TRBD2	TRBJ2-2	TRBV10-3	.
CASSPHGQNYGYTF	TGTGCCAGCAGCCCTCATGGACAGAACTATGGCTACACCTTC	.	TRBJ1-2	TRBV7-3	.
CATSDSSVASTDTQYF	TGTGCCACCAGTGATTCTAGCGTTGCTAGCACAGATACGCAGTATTTT	.	TRBJ2-3	TRBV24-1	few
CASSHNSGGDYNEQFF	TGTGCCAGCAGCCATAATAGCGGGGGGGACTACAATGAGCAGTTCTTC	TRBD2	TRBJ2-1	TRBV12-3/TRBV12-4	.
CSARVRDRPNSDTQYF	TGCAGTGCTAGAGTACGGGACAGGCCTAACTCAGATACGCAGTATTTT	TRBD1	TRBJ2-3	TRBV20-1	few
CSARKAWGAIYSNQPQHF	TGCAGTGCTAGGAAGGCCTGGGGGGCCATCTATAGCAATCAGCCCCAGCATTTT	.	TRBJ1-5	TRBV20-1	.
CATSMDRVETQYF	TGTGCCACCAGCATGGACAGGGTTGAGACCCAGTACTTC	TRBD1	TRBJ2-5	TRBV15	many
CASSTSGDLTSRREQFF	TGTGCCAGCAGTACCTCCGGGGACCTGACTAGTCGCCGTGAGCAGTTCTTC	.	TRBJ2-1	TRBV12-3/TRBV12-4	.
CASSLAASGRATEQFF	TGTGCCAGCAGCTTAGCAGCCAGCGGGAGGGCCACTGAGCAGTTCTTC	TRBD2	TRBJ2-1	TRBV7-2	.
CSAPGHPRAEAFF	TGCAGTGCGCCGGGACACCCGAGAGCTGAAGCTTTCTTT	.	TRBJ1-1	TRBV20-1	.
CAISEFGKEETQYF	TGTGCCATCAGTGAGTTTGGTAAGGAGGAGACCCAGTACTTC	.	TRBJ2-5	TRBV10-3	many
CGVATGQVYGYTF	TGCGGCGTTGCCACAGGGCAGGTCTATGGCTACACCTTC	.	TRBJ1-2	TRBV29-1	once
CSARDFGVGAYEQFF	TGCAGTGCTAGAGATTTTGGGGTCGGTGCCTACGAGCAGTTCTTC	.	TRBJ2-1	TRBV20-1	once
CANSRDSAVHEQFF	TGTGCCAACAGTCGGGACTCCGCCGTGCATGAGCAGTTCTTC	.	TRBJ2-1	TRBV2	.
CASSARRPSGANVLTF	TGTGCCAGCAGCGCTCGGAGGCCCTCTGGGGCCAACGTCCTGACTTTC	.	TRBJ2-6	TRBV9	few
CASTGQGAPELFF	TGTGCCAGCACGGGACAGGGGGCGCCGGAGCTGTTTTTT	TRBD1	TRBJ2-2	TRBV7-2	.